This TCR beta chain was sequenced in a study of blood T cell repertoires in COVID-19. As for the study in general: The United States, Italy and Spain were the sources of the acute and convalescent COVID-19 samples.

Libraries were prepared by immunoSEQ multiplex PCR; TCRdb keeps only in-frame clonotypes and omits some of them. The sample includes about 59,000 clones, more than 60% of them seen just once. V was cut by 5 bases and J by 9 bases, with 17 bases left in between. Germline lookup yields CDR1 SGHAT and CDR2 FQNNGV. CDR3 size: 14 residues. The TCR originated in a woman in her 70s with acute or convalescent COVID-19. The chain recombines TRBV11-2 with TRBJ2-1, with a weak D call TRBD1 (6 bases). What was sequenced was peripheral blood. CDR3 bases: TGTGCCAGCAGCCGACAGAGGGGGTTCGGTGAGCAGTTCTTC. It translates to CASSRQRGFGEQFF.